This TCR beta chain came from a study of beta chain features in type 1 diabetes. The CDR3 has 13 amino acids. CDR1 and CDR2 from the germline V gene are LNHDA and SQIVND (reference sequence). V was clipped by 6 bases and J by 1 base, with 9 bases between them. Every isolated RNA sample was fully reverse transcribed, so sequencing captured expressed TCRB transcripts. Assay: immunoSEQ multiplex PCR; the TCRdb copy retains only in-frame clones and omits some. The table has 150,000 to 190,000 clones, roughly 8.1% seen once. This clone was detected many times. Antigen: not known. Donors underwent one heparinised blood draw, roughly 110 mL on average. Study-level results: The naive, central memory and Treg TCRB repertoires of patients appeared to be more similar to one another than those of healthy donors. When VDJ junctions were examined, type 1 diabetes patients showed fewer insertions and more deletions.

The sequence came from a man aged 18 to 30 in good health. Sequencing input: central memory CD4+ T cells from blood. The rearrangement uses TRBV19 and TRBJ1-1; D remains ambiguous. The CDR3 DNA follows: TGTGCCAGTAGCCCGACACAGAACACTGAAGCTTTCTTT. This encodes CASSPTQNTEAFF.